This TCR beta chain appears in the sequencing data of a study of blood T cell repertoires in COVID-19. Germline assignment: CDR1 SGHVS and CDR2 FQNEAQ. CDR3 length equals 15 residues. J lost 1 base, V lost 5 bases, and 3 bases had no gene match. This clone was seen more than once but under ten times. Here immunoSEQ multiplex PCR was the method, and the copy in TCRdb shows in-frame clones only, minus some. Altogether 350,000 to 450,000 clones are present, roughly four fifths being singletons, with the ten largest covering 5% to 5.5%. The receptor was derived from a woman in her forties or fifties who had recovered from COVID-19. V and J are TRBV7-8 and TRBJ1-4, with TRBD1 matching 8 bases. The specimen was PBMCs or T cells enriched from blood (not recorded which). CDR3 DNA: TGTGCCAGCAGCCCGGACAGGGTAACTAATGAAAAACTGTTTTTT. Protein sequence: CASSPDRVTNEKLFF.